The 2 T cell receptor beta chains below all came from one sample that was sequenced in a study of cytomegalovirus exposure and HLA in healthy donors. PCR primers comprised 60 Vbeta and 13 Jbeta primers. The method was immunoSEQ multiplex PCR; TCRdb's version includes in-frame clones alone and lacks a portion of them. The sample consists of 150,000 to 180,000 clones, about four fifths of them appearing once. Sequences were obtained from PBMCs. The receptors stem from a man between 25 and 39 years old in good health and CMV-seropositive.

This rearrangement joins TRBV4-3 to TRBJ1-4; D not certain. The CDR3 is 12 amino acids. Germline V gene data show CDR1 as LGHNA and CDR2 as YSLEER. Trimming took off 0 bases at V and 12 bases at J, with 8 bases between the two ends. CDR3 DNA sequence: TGCGCCAGCAGCCAAGATTACCGGGAACTGTTTTTT. As protein: CASSQDYRELFF.

The rearrangement links TRBV6-5 to TRBJ2-7; TRBD2 matches at 10 bases. Trimming cost V 5 bases and J 3 bases; bases outside gene matches: 7. Germline CDR1 is MNHEY and CDR2 is SVGAGI. The CDR3 totals 15 residues. In DNA, the CDR3 is TGTGCCAGCAGTGGATTAGCGGGGGGCCTCTACGAGCAGTACTTC. Its protein product is CASSGLAGGLYEQYF.